This entry concerns a single TCR beta chain. This sample is drawn from a study of blood T cell repertoires in COVID-19. Overall study: The origin of the acute and convalescent COVID-19 samples was the United States, Italy and Spain. Sample material is recorded as cDNA or gDNA derived from T cells, B-cell-depleted T cells, or PBMCs.

Study processing details: Reference gene primer amplification in the assay estimated nucleated cell counts. Measured with immunoSEQ multiplex PCR; TCRdb has only the in-frame clones, and not every one. V and J calls and clone size are copied from that table; D and trimming were computed from the DNA. The sample consists of about 100,000 clones, 90% of them appearing once. Germline V gene lookup returns CDR1 DFQATT and CDR2 SNEGSKA (reference sequence). This CDR3 is 15 amino acids long. The V segment lost 3 bases and the J segment 5 bases; nucleotides outside the gene matches: 10. Sequenced sample: peripheral blood. The sequence derives from a man aged 50 or older with acute or convalescent COVID-19. The chain links TRBV20-1 to TRBJ1-5; 7 bases agree with TRBD1. Here the CDR3 DNA reads TGCAGTGCTAGTCGGCAGGGGGAACTTTATCAGCCCCAGCATTTT. It translates to CSASRQGELYQPQHF.